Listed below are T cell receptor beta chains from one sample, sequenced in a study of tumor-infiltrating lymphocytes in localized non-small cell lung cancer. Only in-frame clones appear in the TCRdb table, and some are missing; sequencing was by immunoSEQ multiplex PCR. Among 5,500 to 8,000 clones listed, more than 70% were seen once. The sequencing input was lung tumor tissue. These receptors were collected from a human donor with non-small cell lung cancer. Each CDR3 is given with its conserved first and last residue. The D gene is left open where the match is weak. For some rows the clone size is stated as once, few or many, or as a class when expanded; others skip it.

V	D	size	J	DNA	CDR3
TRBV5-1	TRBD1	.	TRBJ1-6	TGCGCCAGCAGCTTGGAGGGACAGGGCTATAATTCACCCCTCCACTTT	CASSLEGQGYNSPLHF
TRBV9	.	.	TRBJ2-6	TGTGCCAGCAGCGTCCCAAGGAGAGTGGAGGTTGGGCCTGGGGCCAACGTCCTGACTTTC	CASSVPRRVEVGPGANVLTF
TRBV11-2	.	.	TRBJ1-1	TGTGCCAGCACCGCCGTGGCCTATGGAACTGAAGCTTTCTTT	CASTAVAYGTEAFF
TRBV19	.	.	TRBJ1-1	TGTGCCAGTACCCTTACCGGGACGACCCAACCTTTCTTT	CASTLTGTTQPFF
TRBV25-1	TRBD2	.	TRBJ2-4	TGTGCCAGCAGTGACAGGGAGGGTGGCAGCATTCAGTACTTC	CASSDREGGSIQYF
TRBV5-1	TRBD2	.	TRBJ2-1	TGCGCCAGCAGTGGGGCCGCTAGCGGGGGGGGGAGAAATGAGCAGTTCTTC	CASSGAASGGGRNEQFF
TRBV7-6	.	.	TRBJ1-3	TGTGCCAGCAGCACAACCACAGGGTTGGGAAACACCATATATTTT	CASSTTTGLGNTIYF
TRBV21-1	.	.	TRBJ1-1	TGTGCCAGCAGCAAAGGTAGTGGAGAATGTAACACTGAAGCTTTCTTT	CASSKGSGECNTEAFF
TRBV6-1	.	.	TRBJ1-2	TGTGCCAGCACCCCAGGGAGGGCATATGGCTACACCTTC	CASTPGRAYGYTF
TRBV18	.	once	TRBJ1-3	TGTGCCAGCTCACCACCCGTGGCCTCTGGAAACACCATATATTTT	CASSPPVASGNTIYF
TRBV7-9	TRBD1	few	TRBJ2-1	TGTGCCAGCAGCCGACGCAGGGGGACAACCTACAATGAGCAGTTCTTC	CASSRRRGTTYNEQFF
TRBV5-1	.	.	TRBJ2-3	TGCGCCAGCAGCTTGTACGGGATCGACTCCTCAGATACGCAGTATTTT	CASSLYGIDSSDTQYF
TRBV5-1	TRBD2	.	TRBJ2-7	TGCGCCAGCACCCTCGAGTACGGGAGGGAGGTCTCCTACGAGCAGTACTTC	CASTLEYGREVSYEQYF
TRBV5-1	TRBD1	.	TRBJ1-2	TGCGCCAGCAGCTTGGTACCCGCCGGGACAGGGGATGGCTACACCTTC	CASSLVPAGTGDGYTF
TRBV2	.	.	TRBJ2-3	TGTGCCAGCAGCCTTACAAGAGATACGCAGTATTTT	CASSLTRDTQYF
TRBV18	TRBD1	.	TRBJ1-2	TGTGCCAGCTCACCACCGGGGGGTGCTGACAGGGGAGGAGAAGGCTACACCTTC	CASSPPGGADRGGEGYTF
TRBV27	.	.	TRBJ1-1	TGTGCCAGCAGTTTAGGATCTGCGAACACTGAAGCTTTCTTT	CASSLGSANTEAFF
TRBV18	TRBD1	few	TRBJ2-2	TGTGCCAGCTCACCGACAGGGGGCGTGACCGGGGAGCTGTTTTTT	CASSPTGGVTGELFF
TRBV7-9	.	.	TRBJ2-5	TGTGCCAGCAGCTTAGGCCTGGAGACCCAGTACTTC	CASSLGLETQYF
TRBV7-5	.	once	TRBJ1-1	TGTGCCAGCAGCGTAGGACAGCCTGAAGCTTTCTTT	CASSVGQPEAFF
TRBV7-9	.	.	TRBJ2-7	TGTGCCAGCAGCTCACATGGACGGAGCTCCTACGAGCAGTACTTC	CASSSHGRSSYEQYF
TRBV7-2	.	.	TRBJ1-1	TGTGCCAGCAGCTTAGCGTGGGATCCCACTGAAGCTTTCTTT	CASSLAWDPTEAFF
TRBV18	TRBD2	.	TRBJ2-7	TGTGCCAGCTCACCTATAGCGGGGACTAACGAGCAGTACTTC	CASSPIAGTNEQYF
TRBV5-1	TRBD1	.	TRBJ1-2	TGCGCCAGCAGCTTGGATACAGGGGTTAGGGGCTACACCTTC	CASSLDTGVRGYTF
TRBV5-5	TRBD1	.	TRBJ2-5	TGTGCCAGCAGCCATGGGACAGGGGGAGGAGAGACCCAGTACTTC	CASSHGTGGGETQYF
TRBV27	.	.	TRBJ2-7	TGTGCCAGCAGTTTATCACGGTACGTACCACCCTACGAGCAGTACTTC	CASSLSRYVPPYEQYF
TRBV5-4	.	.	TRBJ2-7	TGTGCCAGCAGTTACGGGACTCCTCTTAGGAACGAGCAGTACTTC	CASSYGTPLRNEQYF
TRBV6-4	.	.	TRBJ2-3	TGTGCCAGCAGTGACTGGCACACAGATACGCAGTATTTT	CASSDWHTDTQYF
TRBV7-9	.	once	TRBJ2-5	TGTGCCAGCAGCTCCCGAGAGACCCAGTACTTC	CASSSRETQYF
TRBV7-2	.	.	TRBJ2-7	TGTGCCAGCAGCTTAGTGAGCGGACAAAACTACGAGCAGTACTTC	CASSLVSGQNYEQYF
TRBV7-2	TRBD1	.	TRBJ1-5	TGTGCCAGCAGCTTCGAGGGGGCGAAGCCCCAGCATTTT	CASSFEGAKPQHF
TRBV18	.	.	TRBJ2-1	TGTGCCAGCTCACCATCCGGGTGGGGTCAGAATTACAATGAGCAGTTCTTC	CASSPSGWGQNYNEQFF
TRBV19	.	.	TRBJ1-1	TGTGCCAGTAGTCGTGACCGACGGATGAACACTGAAGCTTTCTTT	CASSRDRRMNTEAFF
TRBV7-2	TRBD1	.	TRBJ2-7	TGTGCCAGCAGCGTACGACAGGGCCTCGAGCAGTACTTC	CASSVRQGLEQYF
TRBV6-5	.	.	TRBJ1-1	TGTGCCAGCAGTTACGGTTCACCTAGAGAAGCTTTCTTT	CASSYGSPREAFF
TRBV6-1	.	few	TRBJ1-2	TGTGCCAGCAGTGAAGAAGGGCCAGGCACCTTC	CASSEEGPGTF
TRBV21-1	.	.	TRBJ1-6	TGTGCCAGCAGCAAAGATACTCAGCGACAGCTGAATTCACCCCTCCACTTT	CASSKDTQRQLNSPLHF
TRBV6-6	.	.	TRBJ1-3	TGTGCCAGCAGTCGCGGTGGACAGTCTGGAAACACCATATATTTT	CASSRGGQSGNTIYF
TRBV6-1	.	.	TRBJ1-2	TGTGCCAGCAGTGAGGTCCGTGGTAACTATGGCTACACCTTC	CASSEVRGNYGYTF
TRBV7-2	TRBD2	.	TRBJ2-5	TGTGCCAGCAGCGCAGGGAGCGGGAAGACCCAGTACTTC	CASSAGSGKTQYF
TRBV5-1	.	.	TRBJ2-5	TGCGCCAGCAGCGGGCCGGGGGAAGAGACCCAGTACTTC	CASSGPGEETQYF
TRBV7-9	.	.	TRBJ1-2	TGTGCCAGCAGCTTCACGGGCAGGGCTGTACATGGCTACACCTTC	CASSFTGRAVHGYTF
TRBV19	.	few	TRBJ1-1	TGTGCCAGTAGTATGTGGGGGACTGAAGCTTTCTTT	CASSMWGTEAFF
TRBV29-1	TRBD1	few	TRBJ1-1	TGCAGCGTTGGGACAGGGGGCACTGAAGCTTTCTTT	CSVGTGGTEAFF
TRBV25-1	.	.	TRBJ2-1	TGTGCCAGCGCAAAGACGGCGGTATCCTACAACGAGCAGTTCTTC	CASAKTAVSYNEQFF
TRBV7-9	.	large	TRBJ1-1	TGTGCCAGCAGCTTCGGGAAGACTGAAGCTTTCTTT	CASSFGKTEAFF
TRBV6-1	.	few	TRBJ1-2	TGTGCCAGCAGTGAAGGGGACCCCAGACATGGCTACACCTTC	CASSEGDPRHGYTF
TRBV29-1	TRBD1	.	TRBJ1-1	TGCAGCGTTGAAGAAGGTCGACAGGGGGCTTTCTTT	CSVEEGRQGAFF
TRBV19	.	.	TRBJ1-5	TGTGCCAGTAGTCTCGAACAGGCAACCCTCAATCAGCCCCAGCATTTT	CASSLEQATLNQPQHF